The 11 T cell receptor beta chains presented below share a single source sample, sequenced in a study of shared clonotypes between healthy human individuals. The method was immunoSEQ multiplex PCR; TCRdb's version includes in-frame clones alone and lacks a portion of them. The sample lists a few million clones, just under 95% occurring once. The sequenced sample consisted of naive CD4+ T cells from PBMCs. Regarding subset: CD45RA+ positively selected. These receptors originate from a man aged 18-30 years in good health. Some clones in this sample may be carry-over from other donors' samples.

Written as DNA, the CDR3 is TGTGCCAGCAGCCCTAGAGGGGGCGAGCAGTACTTC. Protein sequence: CASSPRGGEQYF. The V and J genes are TRBV27 and TRBJ2-7; weak D call: TRBD1 (6 bases). V was shortened by 6 bases and J by 6 bases, with 12 bases between the two germline ends. Germline CDR1 MNHEY, CDR2 SMNVEV (reference sequence). The CDR3 consists of 12 residues.

The V gene is TRBV7-6, the J gene TRBJ1-5; 8 bases map to TRBD1. Germline lookup yields CDR1 SGHVS and CDR2 FNYEAQ. The CDR3 runs 15 residues. V shed 1 base and J 7 bases; nucleotides not matched to a gene: 6. The CDR3 nucleotides read TGTGCCAGCAGCTTAGGGACAGGGTTTTACCAGCCCCAGCATTTT. Translation gives CASSLGTGFYQPQHF. The full variable domain, with the rest looked up from reference TRBV7-6 and TRBJ1-5, is GAGVSQSPRYKVTKRGQDVALRCDPISGHVSLYWYRQALGQGPEFLTYFNYEAQQDKSGLPNDRFSAERPEGSISTLTIQRTEQRDSAMYRCASSLGTGFYQPQHFGDGTRLSIL.

The CDR3 here is CATSRTRTQEQFF. The CDR3 region has the DNA TGTGCCACCAGCAGAACCAGAACCCAAGAGCAGTTCTTC. The V and J genes are TRBV15 and TRBJ2-1; D remains ambiguous. V was pared by 2 bases and J by 10 bases, with 12 bases between. Germline CDR1 is LNHNV and CDR2 is YYDKDF (reference sequence). The CDR3 consists of 13 residues.

CDR3 sequence: CASSLRVASGATYEQYF. The CDR3 DNA sequence: TGCGCCAGCAGCTTGCGGGTAGCTAGCGGGGCCACCTACGAGCAGTACTTC. The chain has TRBV5-1 and TRBJ2-7; 9 bases are a match to TRBD2. The CDR3 totals 17 residues. Per the germline V gene, CDR1 is SGHRS and CDR2 is YFSETQ. V lost 1 base, J lost 2 bases, and 10 bases stayed unmatched.

This clone was recorded only once. The DNA for the CDR3 is TGTGCCAGCAGCTTATTACGTCCGGGACTAGGAGTGAATGAGCAGTTCTTC. Its translation: CASSLLRPGLGVNEQFF. The chain has TRBV7-9 and TRBJ2-1, with 8 bases lining up with TRBD2. Germline V CDR1 and CDR2: SEHNR, FQNEAQ (reference sequence). Losses at the gene ends were 2 bases for V and 7 bases for J; bases not matched to a gene: 13. The CDR3 has 17 residues.

The chain carries TRBV4-1 and TRBJ2-1; 15 bases fit TRBD2. CDR3 size: 17 residues. The ends lost 4 bases at V and 10 bases at J; junction bases unmatched: 11. CDR1 is MGHRA, CDR2 YSYEKL, per germline. CDR3 residues: CASSPKPGLAGGTEQFF. CDR3 nucleotide sequence: TGCGCCAGCAGCCCAAAACCGGGACTAGCGGGAGGAACAGAGCAGTTCTTC.

This chain links TRBV9 with TRBJ2-2; 9 positions agree with TRBD2. Germline CDR1 and CDR2: SGDLS and YYNGEE. The CDR3 runs to 16 residues. V lost 4 bases, J lost 1 base, and 5 bases stayed unmatched. The CDR3 sequence: CASSPWTSENTGELFF. The DNA for the CDR3 is TGTGCCAGCAGCCCTTGGACTAGCGAGAACACCGGGGAGCTGTTTTTT.

The gene calls are TRBV27 and TRBJ2-5, with no clear D. The CDR3 contains 13 residues. V shed 4 bases and J shed 6 bases, with 12 bases lying between them. Germline assignment: CDR1 MNHEY and CDR2 SMNVEV (reference sequence). The CDR3 region is CASSWAIDKTQYF. CDR3 sequence (DNA): TGTGCCAGCAGTTGGGCCATCGATAAGACCCAGTACTTC.

This rearrangement joins TRBV9 to TRBJ1-3; D possibly corresponds to TRBD1 (5 bases). CDR1 and CDR2 from the germline V gene are SGDLS and YYNGEE. V was cut by 3 bases and J by 2 bases, with 15 bases left in between. The CDR3 has 16 residues. The chain's CDR3 is CASSAHPGSTGNTIYF. The CDR3 DNA follows: TGTGCCAGCAGCGCCCACCCAGGGAGTACTGGAAACACCATATATTTT.

V and J are TRBV28 and TRBJ2-1, with TRBD1 identical over 8 bases. CDR3 length equals 18 residues. Germline values: CDR1 MDHEN, CDR2 SYDVKM. J was trimmed by 5 bases and V by 6 bases; bases with no gene match: 18. CDR3: CASSDWGDQGAPNNEQFF. CDR3 coding DNA: TGTGCCAGCAGCGACTGGGGGGATCAGGGGGCCCCCAACAATGAGCAGTTCTTC.

Comments on this clone: The same CDR3 also results from other DNA sequences found in this sample. The V gene is TRBV28, the J gene TRBJ1-2; possibly TRBD1 for D (5 bases). Germline CDR1 and CDR2: MDHEN and SYDVKM. This CDR3 is 13 amino acids long. V gave up 6 bases and J gave up 4 bases, with 12 bases separating them. CDR3 protein: CASSTGTAYGYTF. CDR3 nucleotide sequence: TGTGCCAGCAGCACCGGGACGGCCTATGGCTACACCTTC.